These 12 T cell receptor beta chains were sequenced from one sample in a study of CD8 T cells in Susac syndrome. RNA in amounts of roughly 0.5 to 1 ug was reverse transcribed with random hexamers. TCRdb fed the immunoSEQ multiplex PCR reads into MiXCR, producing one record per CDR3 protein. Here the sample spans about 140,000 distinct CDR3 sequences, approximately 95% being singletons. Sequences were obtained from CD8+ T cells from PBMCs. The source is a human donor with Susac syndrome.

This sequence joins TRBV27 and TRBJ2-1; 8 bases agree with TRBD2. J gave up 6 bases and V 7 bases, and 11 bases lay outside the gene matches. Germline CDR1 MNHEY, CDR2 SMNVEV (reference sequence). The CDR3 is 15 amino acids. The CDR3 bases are TGTGCCAGCAATCCCACGGGAGGGATAAGCAATGAGCAGTTCTTC. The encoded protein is CASNPTGGISNEQFF.

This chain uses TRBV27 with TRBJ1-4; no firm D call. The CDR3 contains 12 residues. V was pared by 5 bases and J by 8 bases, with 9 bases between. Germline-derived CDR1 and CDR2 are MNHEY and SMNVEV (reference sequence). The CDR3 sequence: CASSDLGEKLFF. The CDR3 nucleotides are TGTGCCAGCAGTGACCTAGGGGAAAAACTGTTTTTT.

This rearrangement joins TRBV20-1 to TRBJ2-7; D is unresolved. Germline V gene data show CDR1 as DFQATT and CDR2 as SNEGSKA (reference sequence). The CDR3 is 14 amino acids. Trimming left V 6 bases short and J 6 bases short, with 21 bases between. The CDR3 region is CSAQPPDRSFEQYF. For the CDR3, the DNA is TGCAGTGCCCAGCCCCCGGATAGATCGTTCGAGCAGTACTTC.

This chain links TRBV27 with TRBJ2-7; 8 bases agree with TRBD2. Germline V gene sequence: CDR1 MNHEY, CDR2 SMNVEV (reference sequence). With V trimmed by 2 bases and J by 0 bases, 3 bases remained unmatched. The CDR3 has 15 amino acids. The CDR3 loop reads CASSLAAGGSYEQYF. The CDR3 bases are TGTGCCAGCAGTTTAGCCGCGGGAGGCTCCTACGAGCAGTACTTC.

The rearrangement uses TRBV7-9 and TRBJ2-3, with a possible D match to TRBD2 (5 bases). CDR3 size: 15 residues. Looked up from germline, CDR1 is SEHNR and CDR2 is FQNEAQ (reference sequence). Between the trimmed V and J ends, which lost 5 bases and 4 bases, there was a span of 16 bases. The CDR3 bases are TGTGCCAGCAGCCAACCACGGGCGCGGGCAGATACGCAGTATTTT. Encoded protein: CASSQPRARADTQYF.

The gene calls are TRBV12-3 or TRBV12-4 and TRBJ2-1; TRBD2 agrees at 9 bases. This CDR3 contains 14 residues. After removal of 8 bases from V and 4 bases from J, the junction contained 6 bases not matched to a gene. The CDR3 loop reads CASGAGGPYNEQFF. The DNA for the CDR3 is TGTGCCAGCGGGGCGGGAGGGCCATACAATGAGCAGTTCTTC.

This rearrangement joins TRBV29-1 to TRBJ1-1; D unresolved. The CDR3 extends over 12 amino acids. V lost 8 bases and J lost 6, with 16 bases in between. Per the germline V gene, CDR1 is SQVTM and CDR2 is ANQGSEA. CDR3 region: CSYSTITPEAFF. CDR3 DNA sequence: TGCAGCTACTCGACAATTACCCCTGAAGCTTTCTTT.

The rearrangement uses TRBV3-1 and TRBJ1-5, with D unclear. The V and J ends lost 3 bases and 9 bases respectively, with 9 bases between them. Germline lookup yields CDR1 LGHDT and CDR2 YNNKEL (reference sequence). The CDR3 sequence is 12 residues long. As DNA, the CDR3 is TGTGCCAGCAGCCACGGTGCGGGGCCCCAGCATTTT. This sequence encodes CASSHGAGPQHF. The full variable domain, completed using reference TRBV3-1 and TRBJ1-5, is DTAVSQTPKYLVTQMGNDKSIKCEQNLGHDTMYWYKQDSKKFLKIMFSYNNKELIINETVPNRFSPKSPDKAHLNLHINSLELGDSAVYFCASSHGAGPQHFGDGTRLSIL.

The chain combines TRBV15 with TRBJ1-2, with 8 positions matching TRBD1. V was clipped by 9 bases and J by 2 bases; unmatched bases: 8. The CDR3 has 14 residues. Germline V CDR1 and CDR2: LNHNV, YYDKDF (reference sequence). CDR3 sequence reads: CATAGQGMNYGYTF. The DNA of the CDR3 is TGTGCCACAGCCGGACAGGGAATGAACTATGGCTACACCTTC.

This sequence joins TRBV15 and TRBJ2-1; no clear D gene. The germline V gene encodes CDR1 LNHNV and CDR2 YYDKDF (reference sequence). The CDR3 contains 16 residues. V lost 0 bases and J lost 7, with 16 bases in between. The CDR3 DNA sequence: TGTGCCACCAGCAGAGATAGGCTAGGAGCTGGGAATGAGCAGTTCTTC. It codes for CATSRDRLGAGNEQFF. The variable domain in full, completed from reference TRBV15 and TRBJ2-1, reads DAMVIQNPRYQVTQFGKPVTLSCSQTLNHNVMYWYQQKSSQAPKLLFHYYDKDFNNEADTPDNFQSRRPNTSFCFLDIRSPGLGDTAMYLCATSRDRLGAGNEQFFGPGTRLTVL.

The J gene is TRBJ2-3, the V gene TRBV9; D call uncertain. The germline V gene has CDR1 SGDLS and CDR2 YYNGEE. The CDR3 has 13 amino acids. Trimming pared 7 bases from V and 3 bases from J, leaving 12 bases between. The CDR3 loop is CASQDSNTDTQYF. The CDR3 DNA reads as TGTGCCAGCCAGGATTCTAATACAGATACGCAGTATTTT.

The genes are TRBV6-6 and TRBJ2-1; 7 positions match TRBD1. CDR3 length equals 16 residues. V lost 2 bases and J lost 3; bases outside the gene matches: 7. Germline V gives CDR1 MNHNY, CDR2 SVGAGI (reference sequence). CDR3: CASSYAAGGSYNEQFF. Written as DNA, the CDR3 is TGTGCCAGCAGTTACGCGGCAGGGGGAAGCTACAATGAGCAGTTCTTC.